This is a list of T cell receptor beta chains from one sample in a study of blood T cell repertoires in COVID-19. TCRdb keeps only in-frame clones here, not all; method: immunoSEQ multiplex PCR. Of tens of thousands of clones in the sample, approximately 88% were seen once. The sequencing input was peripheral blood. These receptors originate from a woman between 65 and 79 years old with acute or convalescent COVID-19. The CDR3 runs from the conserved cysteine through the conserved F or W. The order of the fields is D gene, J gene, V gene, clone size, CDR3 protein, CDR3 DNA. The D gene is left open where the match is weak. The listing skips clone size in some rows; elsewhere it reads once, few, many or a size class.

D gene: TRBD2; J gene: TRBJ2-5; V gene: TRBV5-1; clone size: .; CDR3 protein: CASSLAGGETQYF; CDR3 DNA: TGCGCCAGCAGCTTGGCGGGGGGAGAGACCCAGTACTTC
D gene: .; J gene: TRBJ2-5; V gene: TRBV19; clone size: .; CDR3 protein: CASSTIGVQETQYF; CDR3 DNA: TGTGCCAGTAGCACTATAGGGGTCCAAGAGACCCAGTACTTC
D gene: TRBD1; J gene: TRBJ1-4; V gene: TRBV10-3; clone size: once; CDR3 protein: CAISPQGARYEKLFF; CDR3 DNA: TGTGCCATCAGTCCGCAGGGGGCGCGATATGAAAAACTGTTTTTT
D gene: TRBD1; J gene: TRBJ1-2; V gene: TRBV30; clone size: .; CDR3 protein: CARTGLGYGYTF; CDR3 DNA: TGTGCCCGGACAGGGTTGGGCTATGGCTACACCTTC
D gene: TRBD2; J gene: TRBJ2-3; V gene: TRBV18; clone size: .; CDR3 protein: CASSVGTSGRSTDTQYF; CDR3 DNA: TGTGCCAGCTCGGTCGGGACTAGCGGGAGGAGCACAGATACGCAGTATTTT
D gene: TRBD1; J gene: TRBJ1-3; V gene: TRBV4-3; clone size: once; CDR3 protein: CASSQSRDRGSGNTIYF; CDR3 DNA: TGCGCCAGCAGCCAATCCCGGGACAGAGGCTCTGGAAACACCATATATTTT
D gene: TRBD1; J gene: TRBJ1-5; V gene: TRBV6-6; clone size: .; CDR3 protein: CASSYSTGHNQPQHF; CDR3 DNA: TGTGCCAGCAGTTACTCGACAGGGCACAATCAGCCCCAGCATTTT
D gene: .; J gene: TRBJ1-6; V gene: TRBV27; clone size: .; CDR3 protein: CASSLGLRGGSPLHF; CDR3 DNA: TGTGCCAGCAGTTTAGGGCTTCGGGGGGGTTCACCCCTCCACTTT
D gene: .; J gene: TRBJ2-4; V gene: TRBV12-3/TRBV12-4; clone size: once; CDR3 protein: CASSQGHIQYF; CDR3 DNA: TGTGCCAGCAGTCAGGGGCACATTCAGTACTTC
D gene: .; J gene: TRBJ2-1; V gene: TRBV29-1; clone size: .; CDR3 protein: CSADQGSSYNEQFF; CDR3 DNA: TGCAGCGCGGATCAGGGTAGCTCCTACAATGAGCAGTTCTTC
D gene: TRBD1; J gene: TRBJ1-1; V gene: TRBV9; clone size: .; CDR3 protein: CASGQDMNTEAFF; CDR3 DNA: TGTGCCAGTGGACAGGACATGAACACTGAAGCTTTCTTT
D gene: .; J gene: TRBJ2-2; V gene: TRBV10-3; clone size: .; CDR3 protein: CAISGGGTISGELFF; CDR3 DNA: TGTGCCATCAGTGGAGGGGGTACAATATCCGGGGAGCTGTTTTTT
D gene: TRBD1; J gene: TRBJ2-3; V gene: TRBV9; clone size: .; CDR3 protein: CASSVNRGPDTQYF; CDR3 DNA: TGTGCCAGCAGCGTAAACAGGGGGCCAGATACGCAGTATTTT
D gene: .; J gene: TRBJ1-5; V gene: TRBV18; clone size: .; CDR3 protein: CASSPPGGNNQPQHF; CDR3 DNA: TGTGCCAGCTCACCACCGGGGGGAAACAATCAGCCCCAGCATTTT
D gene: .; J gene: TRBJ1-6; V gene: TRBV19; clone size: .; CDR3 protein: CASSRTASSYNSPLHF; CDR3 DNA: TGTGCCAGTAGCCGGACAGCTAGCTCCTATAATTCACCCCTCCACTTT
D gene: TRBD2; J gene: TRBJ2-3; V gene: TRBV19; clone size: .; CDR3 protein: CASSKGAGGTDTQYF; CDR3 DNA: TGTGCCAGTTCAAAAGGGGCGGGAGGGACAGATACGCAGTATTTT
D gene: TRBD1; J gene: TRBJ1-5; V gene: TRBV28; clone size: few; CDR3 protein: CASSIGQGRGNQPQHF; CDR3 DNA: TGTGCCAGCAGTATAGGACAGGGTAGGGGCAATCAGCCCCAGCATTTT
D gene: TRBD1; J gene: TRBJ1-5; V gene: TRBV5-1; clone size: .; CDR3 protein: CASSLEGQGSQPQHF; CDR3 DNA: TGCGCCAGCAGCTTGGAGGGACAGGGGAGTCAGCCCCAGCATTTT
D gene: .; J gene: TRBJ2-5; V gene: TRBV7-3; clone size: .; CDR3 protein: CASSTGDVRKGGETQYF; CDR3 DNA: TGTGCCAGCAGCACCGGGGACGTACGGAAAGGAGGGGAGACCCAGTACTTC
D gene: .; J gene: TRBJ1-2; V gene: TRBV30; clone size: .; CDR3 protein: CAWSETGSGGYTF; CDR3 DNA: TGTGCCTGGTCCGAAACAGGGTCTGGTGGCTACACCTTC
D gene: TRBD2; J gene: TRBJ2-3; V gene: TRBV7-8; clone size: few; CDR3 protein: CASSLETSGRPTDTQYF; CDR3 DNA: TGTGCCAGCAGCTTAGAGACTAGCGGACGTCCCACAGATACGCAGTATTTT
D gene: .; J gene: TRBJ2-1; V gene: TRBV19; clone size: .; CDR3 protein: CASSIWREPYNEQFF; CDR3 DNA: TGTGCCAGTAGTATCTGGCGGGAACCCTACAATGAGCAGTTCTTC
D gene: TRBD2; J gene: TRBJ2-3; V gene: TRBV12-5; clone size: .; CDR3 protein: CASGPGLATGGTDTQYF; CDR3 DNA: TGTGCTAGTGGTCCGGGACTAGCGACAGGTGGCACAGATACGCAGTATTTT
D gene: TRBD2; J gene: TRBJ2-2; V gene: TRBV13; clone size: .; CDR3 protein: CASSLPGLITGELFF; CDR3 DNA: TGTGCCAGCAGCCTCCCGGGACTAATCACCGGGGAGCTGTTTTTT
D gene: TRBD1; J gene: TRBJ1-2; V gene: TRBV10-3; clone size: .; CDR3 protein: CAISSFESQGAGYGYTF; CDR3 DNA: TGTGCCATCAGTTCATTCGAGTCTCAGGGGGCTGGCTATGGCTACACCTTC
D gene: TRBD1; J gene: TRBJ2-1; V gene: TRBV29-1; clone size: .; CDR3 protein: CSVEPGQADNEQFF; CDR3 DNA: TGCAGCGTTGAACCGGGACAGGCGGACAATGAGCAGTTCTTC
D gene: .; J gene: TRBJ2-1; V gene: TRBV25-1; clone size: once; CDR3 protein: CASSESGASGYNEQFF; CDR3 DNA: TGTGCCAGCAGTGAATCAGGGGCTAGCGGCTACAATGAGCAGTTCTTC